Listed here are 25 T cell receptor beta chains from one sample, sequenced in a study of cytomegalovirus exposure and HLA in healthy donors (dated by TCRdb to about 2017). The library relied on the immunoSEQ multiplex PCR assay. For the multiplex PCR, a mixture combining 60 forward primers for TCR Vbeta segments and 13 reverse primers for TCR Jbeta segments was used. TCRdb carries this immuneACCESS record with in-frame sequences only. Its versions omit some clonotypes, under half of them owing to an unresolved V gene in the studies checked, with the rest unexplained. Counted in this sample were 200,000 or so clones; about 83% of them appeared once. The biggest ten clones account for 6% of the sample. Sequencing was performed on PBMCs. The origin of the receptors is a woman under 40 in good health and CMV-seropositive.

The V call is TRBV5-1, the J call TRBJ1-1; D not certain. Germline loops: CDR1 SGHRS, CDR2 YFSETQ. The V gene lost 3 bases and the J gene lost 4 bases, with 13 bases spanning the gap. CDR3 length equals 14 residues. CDR3 DNA: TGCGCCAGCAGCTCCGGGGTGAGGAGCACTGAAGCTTTCTTT. The encoded protein is CASSSGVRSTEAFF.

The rearrangement links TRBV9 to TRBJ2-5, with 7 bases lining up with TRBD1. The junction had 10 bases not matched to a gene; V was cut back by 6 bases and J by 5 bases. Germline CDR1 and CDR2: SGDLS and YYNGEE. The CDR3 extends over 14 amino acids. The CDR3 region is CASTSGGVRETQYF. In DNA form, the CDR3 reads TGTGCCAGCACATCAGGGGGAGTACGGGAGACCCAGTACTTC.

The chain has TRBV9 and TRBJ1-2, with D maybe TRBD1 (6 bases). Per germline, CDR1 SGDLS and CDR2 YYNGEE. The CDR3 is made up of 16 amino acids. V was trimmed by 1 base and J by 0 bases, leaving 13 bases between them. The CDR3 reads CASSVIGTPTNYGYTF. The CDR3 DNA is TGTGCCAGCAGCGTAATCGGGACACCGACTAACTATGGCTACACCTTC.

V usage is TRBV7-8 and J usage is TRBJ1-2; possible D gene TRBD1, 5 bases. This CDR3 has 14 residues. Germline V gene sequence: CDR1 SGHVS, CDR2 FQNEAQ. V shed 1 base and J shed 4 bases, with 10 bases lying between them. CDR3: CASSLVADTYGYTF. The CDR3 DNA reads as TGTGCCAGCAGCTTAGTGGCGGACACCTATGGCTACACCTTC.

The chain carries TRBV5-1 and TRBJ1-1, with 9 bases fitting TRBD1. V lost 2 bases, J lost 7 bases, and 9 bases stayed unmatched. The CDR3 is 15 residues long. Germline-derived CDR1 and CDR2 are SGHRS and YFSETQ. Written as DNA, the CDR3 is TGCGCCAGCAGCTTAAATATGGACAGGGGCGGTGAAGCTTTCTTT. Translation: CASSLNMDRGGEAFF.

Written as DNA, the CDR3 is TGTGCCAGCAGCGTAGGGGACAGCAAACACTCTGGAAACACCATATATTTT. Protein product: CASSVGDSKHSGNTIYF. The chain carries TRBV9 and TRBJ1-3; 7 bases match TRBD1. This CDR3 has 17 residues. The J segment lost 0 bases and the V segment lost 0 bases, leaving 6 bases of the junction unmatched. Germline CDR1 SGDLS, CDR2 YYNGEE.

This clone was seen a handful of times. The rearrangement joins TRBV27 to TRBJ1-1; 10 nucleotides match TRBD1. CDR3 length: 16 residues. The trim removed 5 bases at V and 1 base at J, leaving 7 bases unmatched. Germline CDR1 MNHEY, CDR2 SMNVEV (reference sequence). For the CDR3, the DNA is TGTGCCAGCAGTGTGACAGGGGGCGCCACGAACACTGAAGCTTTCTTT. Encoded protein: CASSVTGGATNTEAFF.

In its sample, this clone was seen a few times. J is TRBJ1-1 and V is TRBV27; D is ambiguous. Germline CDR1 is MNHEY and CDR2 is SMNVEV (reference sequence). The CDR3 is 13 residues long. Trimming took off 2 bases at V and 4 bases at J, with 8 bases between the two ends. CDR3 region: CASSLEGSTEAFF. The DNA of the CDR3 is TGTGCCAGCAGTTTAGAAGGGAGCACTGAAGCTTTCTTT.

The chain recombines TRBV5-1 with TRBJ2-5; 8 bases map to TRBD1. Germline CDR1 SGHRS, CDR2 YFSETQ. This CDR3 comprises 18 residues. V lost 3 bases to trimming and J lost 3 bases; unmatched junction nucleotides: 16. CDR3 loop: CASSWLGQDALGEETQYF. The CDR3, as DNA: TGCGCCAGCAGCTGGTTGGGACAGGATGCCCTCGGGGAAGAGACCCAGTACTTC.

The DNA of the CDR3 is TGTGCCAGCAGCTTAGCGGGGACAGGGTCTGAAGCTTTCTTT. It specifies CASSLAGTGSEAFF. This sequence joins TRBV7-9 and TRBJ1-1; 9 nucleotides agree with TRBD1. After removal of 0 bases from V and 6 bases from J, the junction contained 2 bases not matched to a gene. The germline gives CDR1 SEHNR, CDR2 FQNEAQ (reference sequence). The CDR3 is 14 residues long.

The CDR3 coding sequence is TGTGCCAGCAGCGCCTCTTCGCGGGGGGGCTACTACAATGAGCAGTTCTTC. It yields the protein CASSASSRGGYYNEQFF. The chain joins TRBV9 to TRBJ2-1; 9 nucleotides align to TRBD2. This CDR3 contains 17 residues. V dropped 3 bases and J dropped 3; count of bases not matched to a gene: 10. Germline assignment: CDR1 SGDLS and CDR2 YYNGEE.

The V call is TRBV5-6, the J call TRBJ1-5; D is undetermined. This CDR3 contains 15 residues. The V gene's germline CDR1 is SGHDT and CDR2 YYEEEE. V lost 3 bases to trimming and J lost 1 base, with 11 bases between them. The CDR3 protein is CASSSEQMSNQPQHF. The CDR3 DNA follows: TGTGCCAGCAGCTCCGAACAGATGAGCAATCAGCCCCAGCATTTT. Complete variable domain (other parts from reference TRBV5-6 and TRBJ1-5): DAGVTQSPTHLIKTRGQQVTLRCSPKSGHDTVSWYQQALGQGPQFIFQYYEEEERQRGNFPDRFSGHQFPNYSSELNVNALLLGDSALYLCASSSEQMSNQPQHFGDGTRLSIL.

V usage is TRBV6-1 and J usage is TRBJ1-1; 7 bases are a match to TRBD1. Germline assignment: CDR1 MNHNS and CDR2 SASEGT. This CDR3 comprises 14 residues. V trimming: 6 bases; J trimming: 4 bases; junction bases outside the gene matches: 8. The chain's CDR3 is CASSAQGLVTEAFF. The CDR3 DNA is TGTGCCAGCAGCGCACAGGGGTTGGTCACTGAAGCTTTCTTT.

This clone has only one observation. The chain recombines TRBV6-1 with TRBJ2-7; D unclear. The CDR3 sequence is 14 residues long. In germline, CDR1 is MNHNS, CDR2 SASEGT. V was shortened by 3 bases and J by 3 bases, with 12 bases between the two germline ends. CDR3 DNA: TGTGCCAGCAGTGACTATGGCGGTAGCTACGAGCAGTACTTC. Translated: CASSDYGGSYEQYF.

The chain joins TRBV20-1 to TRBJ1-1; D unresolved. Per germline, CDR1 DFQATT and CDR2 SNEGSKA (reference sequence). The CDR3 totals 11 residues. Trimming shortened V by 4 bases and J by 5 bases, and 8 bases separated the two germline ends. The CDR3 region is CSATAGTEAFF. For the CDR3, the DNA is TGCAGTGCTACCGCGGGGACTGAAGCTTTCTTT.

The V call is TRBV9, the J call TRBJ2-7, with 9 bases matching TRBD1. With 0 bases clipped from V and 5 bases from J, the junction kept 6 bases outside the gene matches. The germline CDR1 and CDR2 sequences are SGDLS and YYNGEE. This CDR3 is built from 15 residues. CDR3 amino acids: CASSVAGQGSHEQYF. CDR3 in DNA: TGTGCCAGCAGCGTAGCGGGACAGGGTTCCCACGAGCAGTACTTC.

V gene TRBV27 combines with J gene TRBJ2-1; no clear D gene. Trimming took off 3 bases at V and 2 bases at J, with 8 bases between the two ends. Per germline, CDR1 MNHEY and CDR2 SMNVEV (reference sequence). The CDR3 contains 14 residues. The CDR3 DNA reads as TGTGCCAGCAGTTTGGGCGTAACCTACAATGAGCAGTTCTTC. Protein: CASSLGVTYNEQFF.

The sample holds a few counts of this clone. This rearrangement joins TRBV15 to TRBJ2-3, with D perhaps TRBD1 (6 bases). Germline-derived CDR1 and CDR2 are LNHNV and YYDKDF (reference sequence). The ends were cut back, 5 bases at V and 5 bases at J, with 20 bases in the middle. CDR3 size: 16 residues. CDR3 in DNA: TGTGCCACCAGCCCAGGGAGTACAGGGTTTAGAGATACGCAGTATTTT. Its translation: CATSPGSTGFRDTQYF.

The chain couples TRBV18 to TRBJ2-3; 8 nucleotides match TRBD2. The CDR3 runs 15 residues. CDR1 and CDR2 from the germline V gene are KGHSH and LQKENI. Losses at the gene ends were 1 base for V and 2 bases for J; bases not matched to a gene: 2. CDR3 sequence: CASSPLSGDTDTQYF. CDR3 nucleotides: TGTGCCAGCTCACCACTTAGCGGGGACACAGATACGCAGTATTTT.

About this clone itself: The junction departs from germline at one end; a sequencing error may be responsible. The genes are TRBV19 and TRBJ1-1, with a tentative D call TRBD1 (6 bases). Looked up from germline, CDR1 is LNHDA and CDR2 is SQIVND (reference sequence). The length of the CDR3 is 13 residues. The CDR3 loop reads CANSVRGRGEAFF. In DNA form, the CDR3 reads TGTGCCAATAGTGTCAGGGGAAGGGGTGAAGCTTTCTTT. Full variable domain (outside the CDR3, taken from reference TRBV19 and TRBJ1-1): DGGITQSPKYLFRKEGQNVTLSCEQNLNHDAMYWYRQDPGQGLRLIYYSQIVNDFQKGDIAEGYSVSREKKESFPLTVTSAQKNPTAFYLCANSVRGRGEAFFGQGTRLTVV.

The chain couples TRBV19 to TRBJ2-3; 8 nucleotides line up with TRBD2. Trimming took 5 bases from V and 3 from J; bases not matched to a gene: 7. The CDR3 loop spans 15 amino acids. Germline V CDR1 and CDR2: LNHDA, SQIVND (reference sequence). The CDR3 sequence: CASSASGSATDTQYF. The CDR3 coding sequence is TGTGCCAGTAGTGCGAGCGGGAGTGCGACAGATACGCAGTATTTT.

This clone was detected a few times. The chain carries TRBV2 and TRBJ2-7; 10 bases are a match to TRBD2. CDR1 and CDR2 (germline): SNHLY, FYNNEI. The J segment lost 0 bases and the V segment lost 7 bases, leaving 9 bases of the junction unmatched. The CDR3 has 16 amino acids. CDR3 sequence reads: CASTQTSGLISYEQYF. CDR3 nucleotides: TGTGCCAGCACCCAGACTAGCGGGCTAATCTCCTACGAGCAGTACTTC. Full variable domain (missing parts from reference TRBV2 and TRBJ2-7): EPEVTQTPSHQVTQMGQEVILRCVPISNHLYFYWYRQILGQKVEFLVSFYNNEISEKSEIFDDQFSVERPDGSNFTLKIRSTKLEDSAMYFCASTQTSGLISYEQYFGPGTRLTVT.

The chain is built from TRBV6-1 and TRBJ1-2; 9 bases are a match to TRBD1. The trim removed 4 bases at V and 6 bases at J, leaving 3 bases unmatched. CDR1 is MNHNS and CDR2 is SASEGT in the germline V gene. The CDR3 is made up of 13 amino acids. The CDR3 loop is CASSGRQGDGYTF. The CDR3 bases are TGTGCCAGCAGTGGAAGACAGGGGGATGGCTACACCTTC.

The chain has TRBV4-3 and TRBJ1-3; D not resolved. V was pared by 4 bases and J by 3 bases, with 10 bases between. This CDR3 is 14 amino acids long. CDR1 and CDR2 from the germline V gene are LGHNA and YSLEER. CDR3 nucleotides: TGCGCCAGCAGCCCGGCTGAGGGTGGAAACACCATATATTTT. This gives the protein CASSPAEGGNTIYF.

The genes are TRBV7-2 and TRBJ1-5; possibly TRBD1 for D (5 bases). The V and J ends lost 3 bases and 3 bases respectively, with 12 bases between them. Germline V gene lookup returns CDR1 SGHTA and CDR2 FQGNSA. The CDR3 spans 15 residues. The CDR3 is CASSFTGGSNQPQHF. The CDR3 coding sequence is TGTGCCAGCAGCTTTACCGGGGGTTCCAATCAGCCCCAGCATTTT.